These 29 T cell receptor beta chains were all obtained from the same sample, sequenced in a study of vaccination effects on CD4 cells after COVID-19. TCRdb's table, derived via immunoSEQ multiplex PCR, lists solely in-frame clones and lacks some. The sample contains tens of thousands of clones, over 70% of which appear only once. No antigen has been assigned to these receptors. Under the ViraFEST assay, PBMC were stimulated with viral peptide pools so that antigen-specific CD4+ T cells expanded. Sequencing was performed afterwards. Subsequent to a culture period of nine to ten days, CD4+ T cells were isolated. The cohort was immunized with two doses of either the BNT162b2 or mRNA-1273 vaccine. Sequencing was performed on CD4+ T cells from PBMCs cultured with HCoV-229E spike peptides, taken after COVID-19 vaccination. The origin of the receptors is a human donor who received a COVID-19 vaccine.

The chain is built from TRBV6-2 or TRBV6-3 and TRBJ2-1, with D perhaps TRBD1 (6 bases). This CDR3 is built from 12 residues. Germline CDR1 and CDR2: MNHEY and SVGEGT. V dropped 5 bases and J dropped 7 bases, with 9 bases sitting between them. CDR3 sequence reads: CASSTQGNEQFF. DNA for the CDR3: TGTGCCAGCAGTACCCAGGGGAATGAGCAGTTCTTC.

In its sample, this clone was seen a few times. The V call is TRBV5-6, the J call TRBJ1-6; TRBD1 is a possible D gene (5 bases). The CDR3 has 15 amino acids. V was shortened by 1 base and J by 4 bases, with 9 bases between the two germline ends. Per the germline V gene, CDR1 is SGHDT and CDR2 is YYEEEE. CDR3 in amino acids: CASSLRQRYNSPLHF. In nucleotides, the CDR3 is TGTGCCAGCAGCTTGAGACAGCGGTATAATTCACCCCTCCACTTT.

J is TRBJ2-3 and V is TRBV28, with D tentatively TRBD1 (6 bases). V was clipped by 3 bases and J by 2 bases, with 12 bases between them. Germline values: CDR1 MDHEN, CDR2 SYDVKM. The CDR3 runs 15 residues. The DNA for the CDR3 is TGTGCCAGCAGTTTTTTCGGACAGAACACAGATACGCAGTATTTT. This encodes CASSFFGQNTDTQYF.

The rearrangement joins TRBV6-7 to TRBJ1-3; TRBD1 agrees at 7 bases. TRBV6-7 is marked as an open reading frame, function uncertain. This CDR3 spans 17 amino acids. The V and J ends lost 5 bases and 0 bases, in that order; junction bases with no gene match: 10. This CDR3 reads CASSRGQNRGSGNTIYF. The CDR3 DNA follows: TGTGCCAGCAGTCGGGGACAGAATAGGGGCTCTGGAAACACCATATATTTT.

The table lists this clone with a count of one. The chain uses TRBV28 and TRBJ1-5; a weak D match, TRBD1 (6 bases). V gave up 3 bases and J gave up 2 bases, with 8 bases separating them. The CDR3 contains 14 residues. Germline values: CDR1 MDHEN, CDR2 SYDVKM. This CDR3 is CASSFGQRNQPQHF. The CDR3 nucleotides are TGTGCCAGCAGTTTTGGACAGCGCAATCAGCCCCAGCATTTT. Together with reference TRBV28 and TRBJ1-5, the CDR3 gives the full variable domain: DVKVTQSSRYLVKRTGEKVFLECVQDMDHENMFWYRQDPGLGLRLIYFSYDVKMKEKGDIPEGYSVSREKKERFSLILESASTNQTSMYLCASSFGQRNQPQHFGDGTRLSIL.

Only a few counts were recorded for this clone. The chain couples TRBV6-5 to TRBJ1-5; D not resolved. Germline-derived CDR1 and CDR2 are MNHEY and SVGAGI. The CDR3 covers 15 residues. V lost 6 bases to trimming and J lost 0 bases, with 12 bases between them. The CDR3 DNA sequence: TGTGCCAGCAGACAGATACTGTATAGCAATCAGCCCCAGCATTTT. As protein: CASRQILYSNQPQHF.

J is TRBJ2-3 and V is TRBV30, with D unresolved. The CDR3 runs to 13 residues. Germline V CDR1 and CDR2: GTSNPN, SVGIG (reference sequence). Trimming removed 7 bases from V and 1 base from J, with 12 bases in between. DNA for the CDR3: TGTGCCTCCACACGCGGAGGCACAGATACGCAGTATTTT. Translated, it gives CASTRGGTDTQYF. The whole variable domain, filled in from reference TRBV30 and TRBJ2-3, reads SQTIHQWPATLVQPVGSPLSLECTVEGTSNPNLYWYRQAAGRGLQLLFYSVGIGQISSEVPQNLSASRPQDRQFILSSKKLLLSDSGFYLCASTRGGTDTQYFGPGTRLTVL.

This clone has more than one count but fewer than ten. The chain combines TRBV5-1 with TRBJ2-3; D is ambiguous. Per the germline V gene, CDR1 is SGHRS and CDR2 is YFSETQ. The CDR3 loop spans 12 amino acids. Trimming shortened V by 3 bases and J by 6 bases, and 8 bases separated the two germline ends. This CDR3 is CASSWDQDTQYF. CDR3 nucleotides: TGCGCCAGCAGCTGGGATCAGGATACGCAGTATTTT.

J is TRBJ1-1 and V is TRBV5-4; TRBD1 is a possible D gene (6 bases). Germline V lookup: CDR1 SGHNT, CDR2 YYREEE (reference sequence). This CDR3 region has 15 residues. V was clipped by 4 bases and J by 1 base, with 14 bases between them. CDR3 nucleotides: TGTGCCAGCAGCCCAGGGGTAGGAAAGAACACTGAAGCTTTCTTT. Amino acids: CASSPGVGKNTEAFF.

The chain employs TRBV4-3 and TRBJ1-1; D remains ambiguous. The CDR3 has 15 amino acids. Germline-derived CDR1 and CDR2 are LGHNA and YSLEER. Trimming took off 5 bases at V and 3 bases at J, with 16 bases between the two ends. The CDR3 nucleotides read TGCGCCAGCAGCGGCACGAACAAGGCGGACACTGAAGCTTTCTTT. Protein sequence: CASSGTNKADTEAFF.

The rearrangement uses TRBV5-1 and TRBJ1-4; 9 bases line up with TRBD1. The CDR3 contains 15 residues. CDR1 and CDR2 (germline): SGHRS, YFSETQ. V was clipped by 3 bases and J by 6 bases; unmatched bases: 6. The CDR3 DNA sequence: TGCGCCAGCAGCTCCACCGGGACAGGGTATGAAAAACTGTTTTTT. As protein: CASSSTGTGYEKLFF. Looking up the rest from reference TRBV5-1 and TRBJ1-4 gives the full variable domain: KAGVTQTPRYLIKTRGQQVTLSCSPISGHRSVSWYQQTPGQGLQFLFEYFSETQRNKGNFPGRFSGRQFSNSRSEMNVSTLELGDSALYLCASSSTGTGYEKLFFGSGTQLSVL.

The rearrangement joins TRBV7-3 to TRBJ2-1, with D perhaps being TRBD1 or TRBD2 (5 bases each). Trimming left V 5 bases short and J 9 bases short, with 20 bases between. Germline-derived CDR1 and CDR2 are SGHTA and FQGTGA. The CDR3 is 15 amino acids. CDR3 bases: TGTGCCAGCAGCCCAGACCCGGGGCTCCGTGGTGAGCAGTTCTTC. This gives the protein CASSPDPGLRGEQFF.

V is TRBV5-8 and J is TRBJ2-7; a possible D gene is TRBD1 (6 bases). From germline, CDR1 is SGHTS and CDR2 YDEGEE. Trimming shortened V by 4 bases and J by 3 bases, and 11 bases separated the two germline ends. This CDR3 is built from 13 residues. CDR3 sequence reads: CASSRQVYYEQYV. The CDR3 DNA sequence: TGTGCCAGCAGCCGACAGGTTTACTACGAGCAGTACGTC.

This sequence joins TRBV5-1 and TRBJ2-2; D gene unclear. The CDR3 consists of 14 residues. The germline gives CDR1 SGHRS, CDR2 YFSETQ. V shed 0 bases and J shed 1 base, with 4 bases lying between them. Here the CDR3 DNA reads TGCGCCAGCAGCTTGGCCGGGAACACCGGGGAGCTGTTTTTT. It encodes CASSLAGNTGELFF.

The CDR3 region has the DNA TGCGCCAGCAGCCAAAGGGATGAAAAACTGTTTTTT. Translated: CASSQRDEKLFF. The chain links TRBV4-1 to TRBJ1-4; D unresolved. CDR3 size: 12 residues. The V end was cut by 2 bases, the J end by 6 bases, with 4 bases between. The germline V gene has CDR1 MGHRA and CDR2 YSYEKL.

The CDR3 nucleotides are TGCGCCAGCAGCTGGAGGGTGACAAAAAGCTCCTACAATGAGCAGTTCTTC. Translation: CASSWRVTKSSYNEQFF. The chain employs TRBV5-1 and TRBJ2-1, with D possibly matching TRBD2 (6 bases). Germline CDR1 and CDR2: SGHRS and YFSETQ. The V end was cut by 3 bases, the J end by 0 bases, with 16 bases between. This CDR3 has 17 amino acids.

J is TRBJ2-5 and V is TRBV29-1; D might be TRBD1 (6 bases). V dropped 7 bases and J dropped 5 bases, with 11 bases sitting between them. The CDR3 runs 11 residues. The germline CDR1 and CDR2 sequences are SQVTM and ANQGSEA. The CDR3 sequence is CSGGPSETQYF. The CDR3 nucleotides read TGCAGCGGGGGGCCATCGGAGACCCAGTACTTC.

The gene calls are TRBV5-1 and TRBJ2-2, with 11 nucleotides matching TRBD1. The CDR3 length is 16 residues. Germline assignment: CDR1 SGHRS and CDR2 YFSETQ. The ends lost 4 bases at V and 4 bases at J; junction bases unmatched: 6. The CDR3 spells CASSGGGTGGTGELFF. As DNA, the CDR3 is TGCGCCAGCAGCGGCGGGGGGACAGGGGGCACCGGGGAGCTGTTTTTT.

J is TRBJ1-6 and V is TRBV25-1; D gene uncertain. CDR1 is MGHDK, CDR2 SYGVNS, per germline. V dropped 1 base and J dropped 10 bases, with 5 bases sitting between them. The CDR3 is made up of 12 amino acids. The CDR3 spells CASSELGSPLHF. The CDR3 bases are TGTGCCAGCAGTGAATTAGGGTCACCCCTCCACTTT. The whole variable domain, filled in from reference TRBV25-1 and TRBJ1-6, reads EADIYQTPRYLVIGTGKKITLECSQTMGHDKMYWYQQDPGMELHLIHYSYGVNSTEKGDLSSESTVSRIRTEHFPLTLESARPSHTSQYLCASSELGSPLHFGNGTRLTVT.

The sample holds a few counts of this clone. The chain carries TRBV10-2 and TRBJ1-2; D is perhaps TRBD1 (5 bases). The CDR3 consists of 12 residues. Germline V CDR1 and CDR2: WSHSY, SAAADI. The V gene lost 8 bases and the J gene lost 4 bases, with 11 bases spanning the gap. The CDR3 DNA is TGCGCCAGCTACGGGACTCCCTATGGCTACACCTTC. It translates to CASYGTPYGYTF.

The chain employs TRBV7-9 and TRBJ1-1, with TRBD1 identical over 7 bases. This CDR3 comprises 17 residues. The germline V gene has CDR1 SEHNR and CDR2 FQNEAQ (reference sequence). Trimming took 5 bases from V and 5 from J; bases not matched to a gene: 17. In DNA, the CDR3 is TGTGCCAGCAGCCCGATTCGACAGGGTTGGCACTCGACTGAAGCTTTCTTT. It translates to CASSPIRQGWHSTEAFF.

This clone was seen once. The V and J genes are TRBV28 and TRBJ2-7; D might be TRBD1 or TRBD2, each matching 5 bases. CDR1 is MDHEN and CDR2 is SYDVKM in the germline V gene. Trimming pared 3 bases from V and 8 bases from J, leaving 11 bases between. This CDR3 contains 12 residues. The CDR3 DNA reads TGTGCCAGCAGTTTTATCAAGGGACAGCAGTACGTC. It translates to CASSFIKGQQYV.

This chain connects TRBV19 to TRBJ1-2; D is perhaps TRBD1 (5 bases). The CDR3 is 14 residues long. Germline assignment: CDR1 LNHDA and CDR2 SQIVND (reference sequence). Trimming stripped 5 bases from V and 8 bases from J, with 18 bases between. The CDR3 DNA follows: TGTGCCAGTAGTCCCCCATTCCGGGGCAGCGGCTACACCTTC. Its translation: CASSPPFRGSGYTF.

This chain connects TRBV18 to TRBJ1-1; the D gene is possibly TRBD1 (5 bases). Trimming shortened V by 2 bases and J by 5 bases, and 15 bases separated the two germline ends. The CDR3 loop spans 15 amino acids. CDR1 KGHSH and CDR2 LQKENI come from the germline V gene. The CDR3 is CASSPFPQGGTEAFF. CDR3 in DNA: TGTGCCAGCTCACCATTCCCGCAGGGAGGGACTGAAGCTTTCTTT.

The rearrangement uses TRBV7-2 and TRBJ2-5; D gene uncertain. Germline V gene lookup returns CDR1 SGHTA and CDR2 FQGNSA. The ends were cut back, 4 bases at V and 4 bases at J, with 10 bases in the middle. The CDR3 is 13 amino acids. CDR3 nucleotide sequence: TGTGCCAGCAGCTCCGGGCCGAGAGAGACCCAGTACTTC. Protein sequence: CASSSGPRETQYF.

The V call is TRBV7-2, the J call TRBJ2-3, with 12 bases that match TRBD2. This CDR3 region has 16 residues. Germline CDR1 and CDR2: SGHTA and FQGNSA. With V trimmed by 6 bases and J by 3 bases, 7 bases remained unmatched. The DNA of the CDR3 is TGTGCCAGCAGGTTTGAAGGACTAGCGGGGACAGATACGCAGTATTTT. Translation: CASRFEGLAGTDTQYF. Full variable domain (remainder filled in from reference TRBV7-2 and TRBJ2-3): GAGVSQSPSNKVTEKGKDVELRCDPISGHTALYWYRQSLGQGLEFLIYFQGNSAPDKSGLPSDRFSAERTGGSVSTLTIQRTQQEDSAVYLCASRFEGLAGTDTQYFGPGTRLTVL.

J is TRBJ1-2 and V is TRBV12-5; 9 nucleotides align to TRBD1. The J segment lost 4 bases and the V segment lost 0 bases, leaving 6 bases of the junction unmatched. Germline CDR1 and CDR2: LGHNT and FRNRAP. This CDR3 has 16 amino acids. CDR3 sequence: CASGLVLGTGSYGYTF. The CDR3 DNA reads as TGTGCTAGTGGTTTGGTACTTGGGACAGGGTCCTATGGCTACACCTTC.

This clone was picked up a small number of times. CDR3 sequence: CSVTGGQETQYF. In DNA, the CDR3 is TGCAGCGTTACGGGGGGGCAAGAGACCCAGTACTTC. The chain is built from TRBV29-1 and TRBJ2-5, with 8 bases identical to TRBD2. Germline loops: CDR1 SQVTM, CDR2 ANQGSEA. The CDR3 sequence is 12 residues long. V was clipped by 5 bases and J by 2 bases; unmatched bases: 1.

The sample holds one count of this clone. The J gene is TRBJ2-7, the V gene TRBV21-1; the DNA was not used to check the table's D call, TRBD2. TRBV21-1 is flagged as a pseudogene. The CDR3 is made up of 16 amino acids. CDR3 nucleotides: TGTGCCAGCAGCAAAGTAGCTAGCGGGGGGACCTACGAGCAGTACGTC. It specifies CASSKVASGGTYEQYV.